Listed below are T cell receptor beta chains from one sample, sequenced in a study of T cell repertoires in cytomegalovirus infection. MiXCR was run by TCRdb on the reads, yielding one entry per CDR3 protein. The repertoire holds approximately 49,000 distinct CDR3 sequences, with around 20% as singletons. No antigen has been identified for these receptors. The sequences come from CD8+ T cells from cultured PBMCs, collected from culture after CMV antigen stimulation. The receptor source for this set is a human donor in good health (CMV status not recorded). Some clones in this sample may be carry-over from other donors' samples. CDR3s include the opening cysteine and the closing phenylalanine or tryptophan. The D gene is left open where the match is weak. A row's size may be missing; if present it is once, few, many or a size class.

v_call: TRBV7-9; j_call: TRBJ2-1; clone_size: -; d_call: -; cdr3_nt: TGTGCCAGCAGCTTGGGTGGACGCAATGAGCAGTTCTTC; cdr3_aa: CASSLGGRNEQFF
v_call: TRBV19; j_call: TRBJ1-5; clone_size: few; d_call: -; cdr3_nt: TGTGCCAGTCGGGGCGGCAATCAGCCCCAGCATTTT; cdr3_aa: CASRGGNQPQHF
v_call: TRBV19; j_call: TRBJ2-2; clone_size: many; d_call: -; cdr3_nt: TGTGCCAGTAGTATCCCGCCACCCACCGGGGAGCTGTTTTTT; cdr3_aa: CASSIPPPTGELFF
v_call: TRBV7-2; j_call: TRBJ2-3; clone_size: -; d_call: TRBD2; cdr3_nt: TGTGCCAGCAGCTGGACTAGCGGCCAGGGGGATACGCAGTATTTT; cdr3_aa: CASSWTSGQGDTQYF
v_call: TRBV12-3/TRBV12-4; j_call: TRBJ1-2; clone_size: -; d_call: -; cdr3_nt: TGTGCCAGCAGTTTCCCAGGCAACTATGGCTACACCTTC; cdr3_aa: CASSFPGNYGYTF
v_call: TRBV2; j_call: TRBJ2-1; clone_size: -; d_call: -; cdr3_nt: TGTGCCACCCGACCAGGGGGCGGGAGAGGAGAGCAGTTCTTC; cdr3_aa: CATRPGGGRGEQFF
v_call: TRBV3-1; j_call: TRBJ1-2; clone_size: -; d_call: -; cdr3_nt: TGTGCCAGCAGCCAAGTAACCAGAGATGGCTACACCTTC; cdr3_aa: CASSQVTRDGYTF
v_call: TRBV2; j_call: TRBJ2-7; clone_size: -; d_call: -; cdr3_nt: TGTGCCAGCAGTGAAGCAAGTCTAAGCTCCTACGAGCAGTACTTC; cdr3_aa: CASSEASLSSYEQYF
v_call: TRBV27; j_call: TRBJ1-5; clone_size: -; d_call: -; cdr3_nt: TGTGCCAGCAGTAGGGGAGGGTATAGCAATCAGCCCCAGCATTTT; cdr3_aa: CASSRGGYSNQPQHF
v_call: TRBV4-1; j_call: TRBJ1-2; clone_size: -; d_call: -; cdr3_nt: TGCGCCAGCAGCCCCTCGACAAACAACTATGGCTACACCTTC; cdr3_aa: CASSPSTNNYGYTF
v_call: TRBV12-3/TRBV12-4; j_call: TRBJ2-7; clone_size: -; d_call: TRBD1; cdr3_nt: TGTGCCAGCAGTGCAGGGGGCTCCCCGGAGGAGCAGTACTTC; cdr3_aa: CASSAGGSPEEQYF
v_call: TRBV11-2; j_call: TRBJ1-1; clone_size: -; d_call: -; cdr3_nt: TGTGCCAGCAGCTTATTTGTCCCCCTGAACACTGAAGCTTTCTTT; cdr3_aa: CASSLFVPLNTEAFF
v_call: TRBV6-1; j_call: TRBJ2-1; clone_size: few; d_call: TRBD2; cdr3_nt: TGTGCCAGCAGCCCCAGCGGGAGGGCGGCCAATGAGCAGTTCTTC; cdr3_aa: CASSPSGRAANEQFF
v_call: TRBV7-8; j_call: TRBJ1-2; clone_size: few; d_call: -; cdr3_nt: TGTGCCAGCAGCCCAGGAACCGGGACCGGGAACCCCAACTATGGCTACACCTTC; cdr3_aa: CASSPGTGTGNPNYGYTF
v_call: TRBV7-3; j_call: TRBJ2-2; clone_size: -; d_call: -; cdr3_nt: TGTGCCAGCAGCCCTAACACCGGGGAGCTGTTTTTT; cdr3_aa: CASSPNTGELFF
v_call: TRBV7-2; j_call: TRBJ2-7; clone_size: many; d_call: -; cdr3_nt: TGTGCCAGCAGCTTAGCGTCAGGTAGGGGTGACTACGAGCAGTACTTC; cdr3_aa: CASSLASGRGDYEQYF
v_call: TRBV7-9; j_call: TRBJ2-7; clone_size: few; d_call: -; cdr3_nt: TGTGCCAGCAGCTTAGAAAAGTTCCGCTACGAGCAGTACTTC; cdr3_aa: CASSLEKFRYEQYF
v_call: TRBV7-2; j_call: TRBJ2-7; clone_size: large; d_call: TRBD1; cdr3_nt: TGTGCCAGCAGCTTACGTCCGACAGGGGGCGCCGAGCAGTACTTC; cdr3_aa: CASSLRPTGGAEQYF
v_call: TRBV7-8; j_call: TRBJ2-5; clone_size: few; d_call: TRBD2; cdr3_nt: TGTGCCAGCAGCTGGTTAGCGGGAGATCAAGAGACCCAGTACTTC; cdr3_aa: CASSWLAGDQETQYF
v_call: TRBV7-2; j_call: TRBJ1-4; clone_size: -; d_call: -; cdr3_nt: TGTGCCAGCAGCGCAAAGGGAGGAAGGGTTAATGAAAAACTGTTTTTT; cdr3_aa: CASSAKGGRVNEKLFF
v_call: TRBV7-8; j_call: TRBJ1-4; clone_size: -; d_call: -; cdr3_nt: TGTGCCAGCAGCTTAGTTGCGGACCCGGGATACGCAACTAATGAAAAACTGTTTTTT; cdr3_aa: CASSLVADPGYATNEKLFF
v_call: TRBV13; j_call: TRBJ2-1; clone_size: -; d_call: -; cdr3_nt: TGTGCCAGCAGCTTAAGGGGACTCCATTACAATGAGCAGTTCTTC; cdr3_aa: CASSLRGLHYNEQFF
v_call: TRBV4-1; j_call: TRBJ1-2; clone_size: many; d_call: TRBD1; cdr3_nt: TGCGCCAGCAGCGACAAACAGGGGGCACGTAACTATGGCTACACCTTC; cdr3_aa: CASSDKQGARNYGYTF
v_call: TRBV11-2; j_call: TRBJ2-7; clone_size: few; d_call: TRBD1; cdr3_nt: TGTGCCAGCAGCGGACAGGGAATAACCTACGAGCAGTACTTC; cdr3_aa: CASSGQGITYEQYF
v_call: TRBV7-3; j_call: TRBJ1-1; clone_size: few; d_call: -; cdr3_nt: TGTGCCAGCAGCTTAACGAGAGTACACGAAGCTTTCTTT; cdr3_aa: CASSLTRVHEAFF
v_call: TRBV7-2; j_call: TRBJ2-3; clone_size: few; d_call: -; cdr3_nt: TGTGCCAGCCACAGGAATAATACGCAGTATTTT; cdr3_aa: CASHRNNTQYF
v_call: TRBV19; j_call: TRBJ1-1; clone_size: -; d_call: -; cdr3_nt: TGTGCCAGTAGTATAGAGACAGGAGGCACTGAAGCTTTCTTT; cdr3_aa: CASSIETGGTEAFF
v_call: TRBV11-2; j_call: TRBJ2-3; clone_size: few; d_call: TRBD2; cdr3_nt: TGTGCCAGCAGCTCCCCGGGGGGGGATAGCACAGATACGCAGTATTTT; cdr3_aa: CASSSPGGDSTDTQYF
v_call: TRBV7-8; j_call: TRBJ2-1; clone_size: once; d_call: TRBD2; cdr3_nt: TGTGCCAGCAGCCCGCGCGGCGGTCGGAAGCGGGGGGATGAGCAGTTCTTC; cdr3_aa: CASSPRGGRKRGDEQFF
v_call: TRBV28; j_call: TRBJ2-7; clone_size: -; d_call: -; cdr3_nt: TGTGCCAGCAGTTTATTCCAGTACGAGCAGTACTTC; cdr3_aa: CASSLFQYEQYF
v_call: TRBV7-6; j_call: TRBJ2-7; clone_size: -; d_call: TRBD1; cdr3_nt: TGTGCCAGCAGCTTAGGAGGGACAGGGACGAGAGAGCAGTACTTC; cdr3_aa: CASSLGGTGTREQYF
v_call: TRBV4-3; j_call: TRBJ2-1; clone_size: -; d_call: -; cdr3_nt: TGCGCCAGCAGCCACACCTACCTCTCCTACAATGAGCAGTTCTTC; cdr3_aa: CASSHTYLSYNEQFF